Below are 10 T cell receptor beta chains sequenced from a single sample in a study of cytomegalovirus exposure and HLA in healthy donors. The PCR contained 60 Vbeta and 13 Jbeta primers. Profiling relied on immunoSEQ multiplex PCR, and the TCRdb table lists in-frame clones only, not all of them. In the table there are some 130,000 clones, about four fifths of which are singletons. The material sequenced was PBMCs. Receptors originate from a female donor in good health and CMV-seronegative.

This sequence joins TRBV23-1 and TRBJ2-7; D uncertain. TRBV23-1 falls under the ORF class, with uncertain function. CDR3 size: 10 residues. The germline V and J ends were trimmed by 10 bases and 0 bases, with 4 bases remaining between them. CDR3 protein: CAIRSYEQYF. Here the CDR3 DNA reads TGCGCCATCCGCTCCTACGAGCAGTACTTC.

The chain couples TRBV10-3 to TRBJ2-2, with a weak D call TRBD1 (5 bases). The V end was cut by 4 bases, the J end by 0 bases, with 9 bases between. The CDR3 has 15 residues. In germline, CDR1 is ENHRY, CDR2 SYGVKD. The CDR3 reads CAISASGPNTGELFF. CDR3 nucleotides: TGTGCCATCAGTGCATCAGGGCCGAACACCGGGGAGCTGTTTTTT.

This clone was counted only a few times. The V call is TRBV4-3, the J call TRBJ2-3; TRBD2 agrees at 8 bases. Germline CDR1 is LGHNA and CDR2 is YSLEER. The CDR3 is 15 residues long. The V segment lost 4 bases and the J segment 2 bases; nucleotides outside the gene matches: 5. CDR3 sequence: CASSLLSGTTDTQYF. CDR3 in DNA: TGCGCCAGCAGCCTTCTTAGCGGGACCACAGATACGCAGTATTTT.

J is TRBJ2-7 and V is TRBV6-5; D is uncertain. Germline V gives CDR1 MNHEY, CDR2 SVGAGI. V was trimmed by 7 bases and J by 3 bases, leaving 19 bases between them. CDR3 length: 15 residues. CDR3 region: CASTPWPGPDYEQYF. The CDR3 bases are TGTGCCAGCACCCCCTGGCCGGGTCCTGACTACGAGCAGTACTTC.

V usage is TRBV19 and J usage is TRBJ1-4, with D tentatively TRBD1 (6 bases). This CDR3 is 13 amino acids long. Trimming left V 5 bases short and J 6 bases short, with 10 bases between. Germline loops: CDR1 LNHDA, CDR2 SQIVND (reference sequence). Written as DNA, the CDR3 is TGTGCCAGTAGTCGGGACATCGATGAAAAACTGTTTTTT. Protein product: CASSRDIDEKLFF.

The chain uses TRBV10-3 and TRBJ1-6; TRBD1 matches at 7 bases. Germline V lookup: CDR1 ENHRY, CDR2 SYGVKD. After removal of 10 bases from V and 7 bases from J, the junction contained 10 bases not matched to a gene. CDR3 size: 14 residues. The CDR3 loop is CASGGQVKNSPLHF. The DNA of the CDR3 is TGTGCCAGCGGCGGACAGGTCAAAAATTCACCCCTCCACTTT.

This sequence joins TRBV30 and TRBJ2-5; TRBD1 is a possible D gene (6 bases). Germline CDR1 reads GTSNPN; CDR2 reads SVGIG (reference sequence). Trimming left V 2 bases short and J 5 bases short, with 12 bases between. The CDR3 extends over 13 amino acids. CDR3 in DNA: TGTGCCTGGAGTATGGCAGGGGAGGAGACCCAGTACTTC. Its protein product is CAWSMAGEETQYF.

The genes are TRBV5-6 and TRBJ1-2; a possible D gene is TRBD1 (5 bases). V was trimmed by 2 bases and J by 5 bases, leaving 10 bases between them. The germline V gene encodes CDR1 SGHDT and CDR2 YYEEEE. This CDR3 spans 13 amino acids. CDR3 nucleotide sequence: TGTGCCAGCAGCTTAGGGACTGCATATGGCTACACCTTC. As protein: CASSLGTAYGYTF.

In the case of this clone: Within the sample, other DNA sequences also encode this same CDR3. The chain couples TRBV18 to TRBJ1-1; no clear D. The CDR3 is 12 amino acids. CDR1 and CDR2 from the germline V gene are KGHSH and LQKENI. The germline V and J ends were trimmed by 3 bases and 3 bases, with 5 bases remaining between them. CDR3 bases: TGTGCCAGCTCACCGGCGGACACTGAAGCTTTCTTT. As protein: CASSPADTEAFF.

The chain carries TRBV7-9 and TRBJ1-6; TRBD1 is a possible D gene (5 bases). Germline V gene sequence: CDR1 SEHNR, CDR2 FQNEAQ (reference sequence). V dropped 8 bases and J dropped 9 bases, with 17 bases sitting between them. The CDR3 is made up of 14 amino acids. The CDR3 DNA reads TGTGCCAGCGCCATTGGGGGGTCGGGTTCACCCCTCCACTTT. This sequence encodes CASAIGGSGSPLHF.